This T cell receptor (beta chain) derives from a study of T cell repertoires in cytomegalovirus infection. Background on the study: Indications came from public TCR beta signatures; they pointed to CMV infection and to a matching HLA type. Overall study findings and caveats: HLA-C-restricted CMV clonotypes gave the most frequent clonotype in two of eight donors. Summed frequency of shared TCR beta families picked out CMV carriers who also had the relevant HLA.

MiXCR was run by TCRdb on the reads, yielding one entry per CDR3 protein. The table has some 900,000 distinct CDR3 sequences, approximately 29% seen once. This CDR3 is 15 amino acids long. V dropped 0 bases and J dropped 6; count of bases not matched to a gene: 4. The germline V gene encodes CDR1 ENHRY and CDR2 SYGVKD. A remark on this clonotype: As yet, its antigen is unknown.

The input for sequencing was cultured CD8+ T cells from PBMCs, taken from culture after CMV antigen stimulation. The sequence was collected from a human donor in good health (CMV status not recorded). Some clones in this sample may be carry-over from other donors' samples. This chain links TRBV10-3 with TRBJ2-7; 11 positions agree with TRBD1. The CDR3 nucleotides read TGTGCCATCAGTGAGTCGGACAGGGGGCTCTGCGAGCAGTACTTC. Encoded protein: CAISESDRGLCEQYF.